This TCR beta chain originates from a study of cytomegalovirus exposure and HLA in healthy donors. Study results and limitations: Earlier analysis yielded a pattern in which most TCR beta V segments were productive about 90% or about 30% of the time. Analysis performed later showed TCR beta chains linked to HLA being more clonally expanded than equally common others.

Only one count was recorded for this clone. Antigen specificity is unknown. The germline V gene encodes CDR1 LNHDA and CDR2 SQIVND (reference sequence). This CDR3 is built from 15 residues. The V and J ends lost 1 base and 8 bases respectively, with 17 bases between them. The PCR employed 60 Vbeta primers together with 13 Jbeta primers. The method was immunoSEQ multiplex PCR; TCRdb's version includes in-frame clones alone and lacks a portion of them. The sample holds some 160,000 clones, about 80% seen once. This receptor was taken from a middle-aged woman in good health and CMV-seronegative. What was sequenced was PBMCs. The chain recombines TRBV19 with TRBJ1-1; D is uncertain. CDR3 in DNA: TGTGCCAGTAGTATAGTCGCAGGTCCCTCTGAAGAAGCTTTCTTT. Its protein product is CASSIVAGPSEEAFF.